A selection of T cell receptor beta chains follows, all from one sample in a study of blood T cells in healthy people across ages. TCRdb redid the calling of the 5' RACE reads with MiXCR, one entry per CDR3 protein. The table records 2 million or so distinct CDR3 sequences, around 50% of them present only once. The sequenced sample was blood. The source is a woman between 40 and 55 years old in good health. Both conserved end residues are part of each CDR3. D genes are given only for firm matches. Expanded clones get a size class; other rows say once, few or many, or leave the size out.

clone_size: .
j_call: TRBJ2-4
v_call: TRBV7-2
d_call: TRBD2
cdr3_aa: CASSLGGSIQYF
cdr3_nt: TGTGCCAGCAGCCTCGGGGGGAGCATTCAGTACTTC

clone_size: .
j_call: TRBJ2-1
v_call: TRBV20-1
d_call: .
cdr3_aa: CSARESSVEETQFF
cdr3_nt: TGCAGTGCTAGAGAGTCCTCAGTGGAAGAGACCCAGTTCTTC

clone_size: .
j_call: TRBJ2-7
v_call: TRBV7-2
d_call: TRBD1
cdr3_aa: CASGRRDSYYEQYF
cdr3_nt: TGTGCCAGCGGGCGTAGGGACAGTTACTACGAGCAGTACTTC

clone_size: .
j_call: TRBJ2-2
v_call: TRBV20-1
d_call: TRBD1
cdr3_aa: CSAPTGVGTGELFF
cdr3_nt: TGCAGTGCCCCGACAGGGGTGGGAACCGGGGAGCTGTTTTTT

clone_size: few
j_call: TRBJ2-7
v_call: TRBV7-9
d_call: TRBD1
cdr3_aa: CASSSDRGRGPFSYEQYF
cdr3_nt: TGTGCCAGCAGCTCGGACAGGGGGCGCGGACCCTTCTCCTACGAGCAGTACTTC

clone_size: few
j_call: TRBJ1-2
v_call: TRBV20-1
d_call: .
cdr3_aa: CSGDTYGYTF
cdr3_nt: TGCAGCGGGGACACTTATGGCTACACCTTC

clone_size: .
j_call: TRBJ2-1
v_call: TRBV14
d_call: TRBD2
cdr3_aa: CASSPPTAGGDNEQFF
cdr3_nt: TGTGCCAGCAGCCCCCCCACAGCGGGAGGTGACAATGAGCAGTTCTTC

clone_size: .
j_call: TRBJ1-6
v_call: TRBV14
d_call: TRBD1
cdr3_aa: CASSSLHLQGVNSPLHF
cdr3_nt: TGTGCCAGCAGCAGCCTCCACTTACAGGGGGTTAATTCACCCCTCCACTTT

clone_size: .
j_call: TRBJ2-5
v_call: TRBV9
d_call: .
cdr3_aa: CASSVDLLEQETQYF
cdr3_nt: TGTGCCAGCAGCGTAGATCTCCTAGAACAAGAGACCCAGTACTTC

clone_size: .
j_call: TRBJ1-1
v_call: TRBV7-9
d_call: .
cdr3_aa: CASSQQFSEAFF
cdr3_nt: TGTGCCAGCAGCCAGCAGTTCAGTGAAGCTTTCTTT

clone_size: .
j_call: TRBJ2-3
v_call: TRBV11-3
d_call: TRBD2
cdr3_aa: CASSLVNSGAADTQYF
cdr3_nt: TGTGCCAGCAGCTTAGTAAATAGCGGGGCAGCAGATACGCAGTATTTT

clone_size: .
j_call: TRBJ2-3
v_call: TRBV5-6
d_call: .
cdr3_aa: CASSAVGGPSTDTQYF
cdr3_nt: TGTGCCAGCAGCGCCGTTGGGGGACCCAGCACAGATACGCAGTATTTT

clone_size: .
j_call: TRBJ1-6
v_call: TRBV4-3
d_call: .
cdr3_aa: CASSQDRSRGNSPLHF
cdr3_nt: TGCGCCAGCAGCCAAGATCGGAGCAGGGGTAATTCACCCCTCCACTTT

clone_size: .
j_call: TRBJ2-3
v_call: TRBV6-2/TRBV6-3
d_call: TRBD2
cdr3_aa: CASSWEGRTDTQYF
cdr3_nt: TGTGCCAGCAGTTGGGAGGGGAGGACAGATACGCAGTATTTT

clone_size: many
j_call: TRBJ1-2
v_call: TRBV29-1
d_call: TRBD1
cdr3_aa: CSVEGWDRGPSNYGYTF
cdr3_nt: TGCAGCGTTGAAGGATGGGACAGGGGGCCTTCTAACTATGGCTACACCTTC

clone_size: .
j_call: TRBJ2-5
v_call: TRBV6-2/TRBV6-3
d_call: TRBD2
cdr3_aa: CASSYSILAGSETQYF
cdr3_nt: TGTGCCAGCAGTTACTCGATCCTAGCGGGGTCGGAGACCCAGTACTTC

clone_size: many
j_call: TRBJ2-7
v_call: TRBV12-3/TRBV12-4
d_call: TRBD2
cdr3_aa: CASSLAGGHYEQYF
cdr3_nt: TGTGCCAGCAGTCTAGCGGGGGGCCACTACGAGCAGTACTTC

clone_size: .
j_call: TRBJ1-2
v_call: TRBV20-1
d_call: TRBD1
cdr3_aa: CSARDEGQGKGYTF
cdr3_nt: TGCAGTGCTAGAGATGAAGGACAGGGGAAGGGCTACACCTTC

clone_size: few
j_call: TRBJ1-2
v_call: TRBV29-1
d_call: TRBD1
cdr3_aa: CSVETGGGQGYTF
cdr3_nt: TGCAGCGTTGAGACAGGGGGCGGACAAGGCTACACCTTC

clone_size: .
j_call: TRBJ2-3
v_call: TRBV5-1
d_call: TRBD1
cdr3_aa: CASSIGQGVDTQYF
cdr3_nt: TGCGCCAGCAGCATAGGACAGGGAGTGGATACGCAGTATTTT

clone_size: .
j_call: TRBJ2-1
v_call: TRBV6-5
d_call: TRBD2
cdr3_aa: CASSYGSSGVRRNEQFF
cdr3_nt: TGTGCCAGCAGCTACGGGTCTAGCGGGGTCCGCCGGAATGAGCAGTTCTTC

clone_size: .
j_call: TRBJ2-1
v_call: TRBV4-2
d_call: .
cdr3_aa: CASSHGSGNEQFF
cdr3_nt: TGTGCCAGCAGCCATGGCTCAGGCAATGAGCAGTTCTTC

clone_size: once
j_call: TRBJ1-4
v_call: TRBV20-1
d_call: .
cdr3_aa: CSAKEGSEKLFF
cdr3_nt: TGCAGTGCTAAAGAGGGCTCTGAAAAACTGTTTTTT

clone_size: .
j_call: TRBJ2-7
v_call: TRBV25-1
d_call: .
cdr3_aa: CHGKDQDRVGEQYF
cdr3_nt: TGTCATGGGAAAGATCAAGATAGAGTGGGGGAGCAGTACTTC

clone_size: .
j_call: TRBJ2-7
v_call: TRBV6-2/TRBV6-3
d_call: .
cdr3_aa: CASSRPRGRIYEQYF
cdr3_nt: TGTGCCAGCAGCCGACCCCGGGGGCGGATTTACGAGCAGTACTTC

clone_size: .
j_call: TRBJ2-7
v_call: TRBV12-3/TRBV12-4
d_call: .
cdr3_aa: CAGSLQAGKAHEQYF
cdr3_nt: TGTGCCGGCAGTTTACAGGCGGGGAAGGCCCACGAGCAGTACTTC

clone_size: few
j_call: TRBJ2-7
v_call: TRBV3-1
d_call: .
cdr3_aa: CASSQEDDRTYEQYF
cdr3_nt: TGTGCCAGCAGCCAAGAAGATGACAGGACCTACGAGCAGTACTTC

clone_size: .
j_call: TRBJ1-5
v_call: TRBV4-3
d_call: .
cdr3_aa: CASSQVGGDQPQHF
cdr3_nt: TGCGCCAGCAGCCAAGTGGGGGGCGATCAGCCCCAGCATTTT

clone_size: .
j_call: TRBJ2-3
v_call: TRBV7-9
d_call: .
cdr3_aa: CASRSQGPTDTQYF
cdr3_nt: TGTGCCAGCAGGTCACAGGGCCCCACAGATACGCAGTATTTT

clone_size: .
j_call: TRBJ1-5
v_call: TRBV4-1
d_call: TRBD1
cdr3_aa: CASSQLGQAIDQPQHF
cdr3_nt: TGCGCCAGCAGCCAATTGGGACAGGCTATTGATCAGCCCCAGCATTTT

clone_size: .
j_call: TRBJ2-1
v_call: TRBV11-2
d_call: .
cdr3_aa: CATDATGYNEQFF
cdr3_nt: TGTGCCACGGACGCCACGGGCTACAATGAGCAGTTCTTC

clone_size: few
j_call: TRBJ2-7
v_call: TRBV27
d_call: .
cdr3_aa: CASSLGRAFEQYF
cdr3_nt: TGTGCCAGCAGTTTGGGCAGGGCTTTCGAGCAGTACTTC

clone_size: .
j_call: TRBJ2-5
v_call: TRBV6-5
d_call: TRBD2
cdr3_aa: CASSYPRTSALPYQETQYF
cdr3_nt: TGTGCCAGCAGTTACCCTCGGACTAGCGCCCTCCCGTACCAAGAGACCCAGTACTTC

clone_size: .
j_call: TRBJ2-3
v_call: TRBV2
d_call: .
cdr3_aa: CASSDGGGYTQYF
cdr3_nt: TGTGCCAGCAGTGATGGTGGCGGGTATACGCAGTATTTT

clone_size: few
j_call: TRBJ2-7
v_call: TRBV12-3/TRBV12-4
d_call: .
cdr3_aa: CASSGRITYEQYF
cdr3_nt: TGTGCCAGCAGCGGACGGATAACCTACGAGCAGTACTTC

clone_size: few
j_call: TRBJ2-3
v_call: TRBV7-9
d_call: .
cdr3_aa: CASSMDTDTQYF
cdr3_nt: TGTGCCAGCAGCATGGACACAGATACGCAGTATTTT

clone_size: .
j_call: TRBJ2-7
v_call: TRBV20-1
d_call: .
cdr3_aa: CSTEKGPNYEQYF
cdr3_nt: TGCAGTACGGAAAAGGGACCTAACTACGAGCAGTACTTC